The 9 T cell receptor beta chains given below trace back to one sample, sequenced in a study of T cells after yellow fever vaccination. From the 5' RACE reads, TCRdb called clonotypes with MiXCR, one entry per CDR3 protein. The repertoire holds approximately 350,000 distinct CDR3 sequences, around a tenth seen once, with around 18% in the top ten. The input for sequencing was PBMCs, taken on the day of the first yellow fever vaccination. The receptors here all came from a man aged 18 to 35 who received the YFV17D yellow fever vaccine.

This clonotype came up a few times. The J gene is TRBJ2-2, the V gene TRBV11-3, with D uncertain. The germline V and J ends were trimmed by 3 bases and 3 bases, with 5 bases remaining between them. The germline V gene encodes CDR1 SGHNT and CDR2 YENEEA. CDR3 size: 13 residues. The CDR3 nucleotides are TGTGCCAGCAGCTTTACGTACACCGGGGAGCTGTTTTTT. Protein: CASSFTYTGELFF.

This clonotype was detected many times. This chain connects TRBV5-1 to TRBJ2-1, with unresolved D. Trimming removed 1 base from V and 5 bases from J, with 7 bases in between. Germline-derived CDR1 and CDR2 are SGHRS and YFSETQ. The CDR3 has 13 residues. The DNA of the CDR3 is TGCGCCAGCAGCTTGTCCACTAACAATGAGCAGTTCTTC. This encodes CASSLSTNNEQFF.

This clonotype was seen ten or more times. The V and J genes are TRBV7-2 and TRBJ2-3; the D gene could be TRBD1 or TRBD2 (5 bases each). Germline V gene data show CDR1 as SGHTA and CDR2 as FQGNSA. Trimming removed 8 bases from V and 0 bases from J, with 12 bases in between. The CDR3 is 14 residues long. CDR3 region: CASLQGASTDTQYF. The CDR3, as DNA: TGTGCCAGCCTCCAGGGAGCTAGCACAGATACGCAGTATTTT.

This clonotype was counted a few times. This chain links TRBV29-1 with TRBJ2-7; 9 positions agree with TRBD1. V lost 7 bases to trimming and J lost 2 bases; unmatched junction nucleotides: 6. There are 13 residues in the CDR3. Germline V gives CDR1 SQVTM, CDR2 ANQGSEA. CDR3 region: CSGRTGEAYEQYF. The DNA of the CDR3 is TGCAGCGGCCGGACAGGGGAGGCCTACGAGCAGTACTTC.

This clonotype was counted many times. The CDR3 DNA sequence: TGTGCCATCAAGCGCGGGACGGACATCTACGAGCAGTACTTC. It specifies CAIKRGTDIYEQYF. This chain uses TRBV10-3 with TRBJ2-7; weak D call: TRBD2 (6 bases). Trimming pared 7 bases from V and 3 bases from J, leaving 16 bases between. The CDR3 is 14 residues long. Looked up from germline, CDR1 is ENHRY and CDR2 is SYGVKD.

The V call is TRBV30, the J call TRBJ2-1, with D unclear. CDR1 is GTSNPN and CDR2 is SVGIG in the germline V gene (reference sequence). The CDR3 is 13 residues long. V was clipped by 2 bases and J by 5 bases, with 10 bases between them. The CDR3 nucleotides are TGTGCCTGGAGTTCTGGGCCTAACAATGAGCAGTTCTTC. Protein product: CAWSSGPNNEQFF.

The rearrangement uses TRBV7-9 and TRBJ1-1; 7 bases align to TRBD1. V gave up 5 bases and J gave up 4 bases; unmatched junction bases: 4. This CDR3 spans 13 amino acids. The germline gives CDR1 SEHNR, CDR2 FQNEAQ (reference sequence). In DNA form, the CDR3 reads TGTGCCAGCAGCCAGCAGGGGGGCACTGAAGCTTTCTTT. It encodes CASSQQGGTEAFF.

This chain joins TRBV4-2 and TRBJ2-1; 8 nucleotides match TRBD2. The CDR3 is 14 residues long. From germline, CDR1 is LGHNA and CDR2 YNFKEQ. V lost 0 bases and J lost 7; bases outside the gene matches: 2. The CDR3 sequence: CASSQEGTSNEQFF. CDR3 DNA sequence: TGTGCCAGCAGCCAAGAGGGGACTAGTAATGAGCAGTTCTTC.

The chain employs TRBV19 and TRBJ1-4, with D perhaps matching TRBD1 (5 bases). The CDR3 sequence is 14 residues long. CDR1 and CDR2 from the germline V gene are LNHDA and SQIVND (reference sequence). Trimming pared 4 bases from V and 3 bases from J, leaving 9 bases between. CDR3: CASSTRAPNEKLFF. In DNA form, the CDR3 reads TGTGCCAGTAGTACCAGGGCTCCTAATGAAAAACTGTTTTTT.